These 27 T cell receptor beta chains came from one sample sequenced in a study of radiation and T cells in renal cell carcinoma. Generated by immunoSEQ multiplex PCR, the TCRdb table keeps only in-frame clones and is missing some. The sample consists of approximately 150,000 clones, less than 90% of them appearing once. Time point indicated: blood 4 weeks post-SBRT, at nephrectomy. Treatment defined: 15 Gy SBRT to primary tumor, nephrectomy 4 weeks later. The sequencing here drew on blood, taken from a patient whose treatment included radiotherapy and nephrectomy. The receptor source for this set is a woman aged 45-60 years with renal cell carcinoma.

J is TRBJ1-1 and V is TRBV6-6, with 7 bases matching TRBD1. There are 14 residues in the CDR3. CDR1 is MNHNY, CDR2 SVGAGI, per germline (reference sequence). J was trimmed by 1 base and V by 6 bases; bases with no gene match: 5. The CDR3 region has the DNA TGTGCCAGCAGGTTGGACAGGACGAACACTGAAGCTTTCTTT. Amino acids: CASRLDRTNTEAFF.

This chain uses TRBV9 with TRBJ2-2; D is uncertain. Germline values: CDR1 SGDLS, CDR2 YYNGEE. Trimming took off 1 base at V and 6 bases at J, with 10 bases between the two ends. The CDR3 runs to 14 residues. The DNA for the CDR3 is TGTGCCAGCAGCGTAAATGCCCCTGCCGGGGAGCTGTTTTTT. It is translated as CASSVNAPAGELFF.

CDR3: CAWSLERAGYGYTF. CDR3 sequence (DNA): TGTGCCTGGAGTCTAGAGAGGGCCGGCTATGGCTACACCTTC. The chain links TRBV30 to TRBJ1-2; no reliable D call. Trimming cost V 2 bases and J 4 bases, with 14 bases left between them. The CDR3 has 14 residues. CDR1 is GTSNPN, CDR2 SVGIG, per germline (reference sequence).

This clone was counted a single time. The chain recombines TRBV18 with TRBJ2-3; no reliable D call. Germline assignment: CDR1 KGHSH and CDR2 LQKENI. The CDR3 totals 14 residues. The ends were cut back, 2 bases at V and 1 base at J, with 7 bases in the middle. CDR3 protein: CASSPGAGTDTQYF. CDR3 coding DNA: TGTGCCAGCTCACCAGGTGCCGGCACAGATACGCAGTATTTT.

This clone was recorded once. The rearrangement uses TRBV18 and TRBJ1-3; 7 bases map to TRBD1. Germline trimming cut 5 bases from V and 1 base from J; bases unmatched to any gene: 5. Germline-derived CDR1 and CDR2 are KGHSH and LQKENI. The CDR3 totals 15 residues. CDR3 in amino acids: CASSLGQSSGNTIYF. DNA for the CDR3: TGTGCCAGCTCATTGGGACAGTCGTCTGGAAACACCATATATTTT.

This chain joins TRBV15 and TRBJ1-5; the D gene is possibly TRBD1 (5 bases). Germline values: CDR1 LNHNV, CDR2 YYDKDF (reference sequence). The CDR3 is made up of 14 amino acids. With 9 bases removed from V and 3 bases from J, the gap between germline ends came to 15 bases. CDR3 bases: TGTGCCACGGCTGGTGGGGCAGACAATCAGCCCCAGCATTTT. It yields the protein CATAGGADNQPQHF.

The chain employs TRBV2 and TRBJ2-3; D is uncertain. The length of the CDR3 is 12 residues. V was clipped by 4 bases and J by 1 base, with 3 bases between them. Germline V CDR1 and CDR2: SNHLY, FYNNEI. CDR3 nucleotides: TGTGCCAGCAGTGTGGGCACAGATACGCAGTATTTT. Residues: CASSVGTDTQYF.

The CDR3 spells CASSQGGGTGVMNTEAFF. The CDR3, as DNA: TGTGCCAGCAGCCAAGGGGGTGGGACAGGCGTTATGAACACTGAAGCTTTCTTT. The rearrangement joins TRBV14 to TRBJ1-1; TRBD1 matches 8 bases. Germline loops: CDR1 SGHDN, CDR2 FVKESK. The CDR3 is made up of 18 amino acids. V shed 1 base and J 0 bases; nucleotides not matched to a gene: 10. Complete variable domain (other parts from reference TRBV14 and TRBJ1-1): EAGVTQFPSHSVIEKGQTVTLRCDPISGHDNLYWYRRVMGKEIKFLLHFVKESKQDESGMPNNRFLAERTGGTYSTLKVQPAELEDSGVYFCASSQGGGTGVMNTEAFFGQGTRLTVV.

The genes are TRBV5-1 and TRBJ1-4; 10 positions agree with TRBD1. This CDR3 has 14 residues. CDR1 SGHRS and CDR2 YFSETQ come from the germline V gene. The junction had 5 bases not matched to a gene; V was cut back by 5 bases and J by 7 bases. CDR3 protein: CASRLTGGFEKLFF. The CDR3 coding sequence is TGCGCCAGCAGACTGACAGGGGGCTTTGAAAAACTGTTTTTT.

The rearrangement links TRBV5-4 to TRBJ1-1, with TRBD1 as a possible D gene (5 bases). Germline V CDR1 and CDR2: SGHNT, YYREEE (reference sequence). V lost 4 bases to trimming and J lost 0 bases, with 7 bases between them. The CDR3 extends over 13 amino acids. The CDR3 protein is CASSEDMNTEAFF. CDR3 DNA sequence: TGTGCCAGCAGCGAGGACATGAACACTGAAGCTTTCTTT.

The chain couples TRBV19 to TRBJ2-7; 11 bases line up with TRBD2. The CDR3 is 16 amino acids. The V segment lost 2 bases and the J segment 2 bases; nucleotides outside the gene matches: 5. Germline CDR1 and CDR2: LNHDA and SQIVND (reference sequence). In DNA form, the CDR3 reads TGTGCCAGTAGTATACTAGCGGGAGGCTCTACCTACGAGCAGTACTTC. Its translation: CASSILAGGSTYEQYF.

The chain carries TRBV28 and TRBJ1-4; D possibly corresponds to TRBD1 (5 bases). This CDR3 is built from 17 residues. V was trimmed by 5 bases and J by 2 bases, leaving 18 bases between them. CDR1 and CDR2 from the germline V gene are MDHEN and SYDVKM. As DNA, the CDR3 is TGTGCCAGCAGTGCCCCACCGGGGGGTTCCACTAATGAAAAACTGTTTTTT. Translated, it gives CASSAPPGGSTNEKLFF.

This rearrangement joins TRBV9 to TRBJ2-7, with 10 bases lining up with TRBD1. The J segment lost 1 base and the V segment lost 4 bases, leaving 8 bases of the junction unmatched. The CDR3 has 16 residues. CDR1 is SGDLS, CDR2 YYNGEE, per germline. In DNA, the CDR3 is TGTGCCAGCAGCCCTAGGGACAGGGGTTTGTCCTACGAGCAGTACTTC. Translation gives CASSPRDRGLSYEQYF.

V and J are TRBV19 and TRBJ1-2, with D uncertain. Germline V gives CDR1 LNHDA, CDR2 SQIVND (reference sequence). Between the trimmed V and J ends, which lost 3 bases and 3 bases, there was a span of 11 bases. CDR3 length equals 14 residues. CDR3 bases: TGTGCCAGTAGTATGAGGCATTTCGACTATGGCTACACCTTC. Its protein is CASSMRHFDYGYTF. Drawing the rest from reference TRBV19 and TRBJ1-2, the complete variable domain is DGGITQSPKYLFRKEGQNVTLSCEQNLNHDAMYWYRQDPGQGLRLIYYSQIVNDFQKGDIAEGYSVSREKKESFPLTVTSAQKNPTAFYLCASSMRHFDYGYTFGSGTRLTVV.

The chain has TRBV6-5 and TRBJ2-1; D not certain. The CDR3 has 13 residues. The germline V gene encodes CDR1 MNHEY and CDR2 SVGAGI. Trimming removed 4 bases at V and 0 bases at J, with 4 bases between. CDR3: CASSSVSYNEQFF. CDR3 in DNA: TGTGCCAGCAGTTCCGTCTCCTACAATGAGCAGTTCTTC.

The rearrangement uses TRBV11-2 and TRBJ1-4, with D possibly TRBD1 on 5 matching bases. The germline V gene has CDR1 SGHAT and CDR2 FQNNGV. Trimming left V 5 bases short and J 5 bases short, with 12 bases between. The CDR3 has 14 amino acids. This CDR3 reads CASSPGLLNEKLFF. As DNA, the CDR3 is TGTGCCAGCAGCCCGGGACTGTTAAATGAAAAACTGTTTTTT.

The chain uses TRBV28 and TRBJ1-1, with D tentatively TRBD1 (5 bases). Germline assignment: CDR1 MDHEN and CDR2 SYDVKM. The CDR3 loop spans 11 amino acids. V was clipped by 10 bases and J by 4 bases, with 10 bases between them. In DNA form, the CDR3 reads TGTGCCACTCGGGACGGCACTGAAGCTTTCTTT. Protein sequence: CATRDGTEAFF. The complete variable domain, with remaining parts taken from reference TRBV28 and TRBJ1-1, reads DVKVTQSSRYLVKRTGEKVFLECVQDMDHENMFWYRQDPGLGLRLIYFSYDVKMKEKGDIPEGYSVSREKKERFSLILESASTNQTSMYLCATRDGTEAFFGQGTRLTVV.

A single count supports this clone. The chain recombines TRBV28 with TRBJ2-1, with 10 bases identical to TRBD2. V was clipped by 8 bases and J by 6 bases; unmatched bases: 7. Germline values: CDR1 MDHEN, CDR2 SYDVKM. This CDR3 spans 14 amino acids. CDR3 sequence reads: CASFSSGRGNEQFF. The CDR3 DNA reads TGTGCCAGCTTCTCCAGCGGGAGGGGCAATGAGCAGTTCTTC.

This chain joins TRBV9 and TRBJ2-5; TRBD2 might be the D (5 bases). This CDR3 has 16 residues. Germline CDR1 SGDLS, CDR2 YYNGEE. V was shortened by 0 bases and J by 5 bases, with 17 bases between the two germline ends. For the CDR3, the DNA is TGTGCCAGCAGCGTAGCTACGGGGTCATTAAGGGAGACCCAGTACTTC. Translating gives CASSVATGSLRETQYF.

The chain links TRBV6-6 to TRBJ2-5; D not certain. Germline-derived CDR1 and CDR2 are MNHNY and SVGAGI (reference sequence). CDR3 length equals 12 residues. The V end lost 0 bases, the J end lost 5 bases, and 4 bases lay between the germline ends. CDR3 DNA: TGTGCCAGCAGTTACTCGAGCGAGACCCAGTACTTC. It codes for CASSYSSETQYF.

At least ten counts were recorded for this clone. The V call is TRBV7-2, the J call TRBJ1-1; D is undetermined. Trimming removed 1 base at V and 4 bases at J, with 13 bases between. This CDR3 has 15 amino acids. Germline V gene sequence: CDR1 SGHTA, CDR2 FQGNSA. The CDR3 coding sequence is TGTGCCAGCAGCTTAGTGGGTGCCGGGAGCACTGAAGCTTTCTTT. Amino acid sequence: CASSLVGAGSTEAFF.

This chain links TRBV4-3 with TRBJ2-7, with D possibly TRBD1 on 5 matching bases. Germline V gene lookup returns CDR1 LGHNA and CDR2 YSLEER. The CDR3 covers 14 residues. V gave up 1 base and J gave up 3 bases, with 10 bases separating them. The CDR3 region has the DNA TGCGCCAGCAGCCAAGTTGGAGACAGCTACGAGCAGTACTTC. Translating gives CASSQVGDSYEQYF.

The chain couples TRBV7-2 to TRBJ1-2; D remains ambiguous. Germline V CDR1 and CDR2: SGHTA, FQGNSA. This CDR3 is built from 14 residues. Trimming cost V 2 bases and J 0 bases, with 7 bases left between them. The CDR3 protein is CASSLMNSNYGYTF. CDR3 nucleotide sequence: TGTGCCAGCAGCTTAATGAACTCTAACTATGGCTACACCTTC.

V usage is TRBV18 and J usage is TRBJ2-2; the D is unclear. The V end lost 1 base, the J end lost 6 bases, and 15 bases lay between the germline ends. Germline V gene data show CDR1 as KGHSH and CDR2 as LQKENI. The CDR3 totals 16 residues. The CDR3 DNA reads TGTGCCAGCTCACCACTTGATGTAACGGGCGCCGGGGAGCTGTTTTTT. Encoded protein: CASSPLDVTGAGELFF.

In this sample, this clone turned up a few times. The V and J genes are TRBV28 and TRBJ1-2; D possibly corresponds to TRBD1 (6 bases). The CDR3 contains 12 residues. Per the germline V gene, CDR1 is MDHEN and CDR2 is SYDVKM. V was cut by 6 bases and J by 5 bases, with 10 bases left in between. The DNA for the CDR3 is TGTGCCAGCAGGGGACAACCTTATGGCTACACCTTC. This encodes CASRGQPYGYTF.

The chain couples TRBV5-1 to TRBJ1-2; D not certain. V lost 4 bases to trimming and J lost 1 base, with 8 bases between them. The germline V gene has CDR1 SGHRS and CDR2 YFSETQ. The CDR3 consists of 13 residues. The CDR3 sequence: CASSADGNYGYTF. The CDR3 coding sequence is TGCGCCAGCAGCGCGGACGGTAACTATGGCTACACCTTC.

This chain links TRBV19 with TRBJ2-7; 7 nucleotides line up with TRBD2. CDR1 is LNHDA and CDR2 is SQIVND in the germline V gene (reference sequence). V dropped 4 bases and J dropped 3; count of bases not matched to a gene: 0. The CDR3 covers 12 residues. The CDR3 loop is CASSTSGYEQYF. The CDR3 DNA reads as TGTGCCAGTAGTACTAGCGGCTACGAGCAGTACTTC.